This T cell receptor beta chain emerged from a study of cytomegalovirus exposure and HLA in healthy donors (dated by TCRdb to the late 2010s). For the wider study: An earlier analysis of several hundred of the donors reported 250 to 300 Gb of sequence data and some 100 million unique TCR beta sequences from 150 million to 200 million T cells. About 300 gigabases of sequencing data and approximately 84 million unique TCR sequences were included in an early release covering several hundred HLA-typed donors. Of the approximately 370 genotyped donors, 70% to 90% were placed in the genetic ancestry cluster associated with self-reported Caucasian donors. The study was designed to test whether signatures of past pathogen exposure could be identified by cataloging public T cell receptors. Using immunosequencing, the study profiled T cell repertoires from fewer than 700 subjects and related those repertoires to cytomegalovirus serostatus. In addition to the first cohort of 500 to 850 subjects, a separate validation cohort of 120 different subjects was used. High-throughput TCR immunosequencing, statistical association of individual TCRs with disease status, and machine learning were combined to predict cytomegalovirus infection status. A later analysis re-analyzed previously published TCR beta repertoires from 550 to 700 donors and added high-resolution HLA genotyping to study TCR occurrence patterns. In the later analysis, no new phenotypic data were used to find candidate immune exposures; instead, reliance was placed on TCR beta sequences and their occurrence across donors. To decide whether each TCR beta V gene segment behaved as functional or pseudogenic, an earlier analysis of over 500 of the donors relied on high-throughput TCR beta sequencing. Alongside the repertoire data, information on donor age, sex, ethnicity and CMV serostatus was compiled. Genome-wide SNP genotypes for about 65% of the 666 donors were used in a later genetic analysis, which treated that subset as a discovery cohort. All discovery cohort repertoires had been generated using a single sequencing platform. HLA typing covered class I and class II loci at four-digit resolution. Typing coverage varied by locus: about 629-640 donors for A, B, C, DRB1 and DQB1; approximately 520 for DQA1; some 610 for DPA1; 450 to 480 for DPB1. Roughly five DR-DQ haplotypes were handled as single units for association and clustering, since linkage in the cohort was strong. Among about 400 genotyped donors of the cohort, an average of about 240,000 unique TCR beta nucleotide sequences was sequenced per donor, of which about 18% were non-productive. The paper as a whole reports these results and caveats: At a false discovery rate of 0.05, a later analysis linked fewer than 20,000 TCR beta sequences to specific HLA alleles. According to a later genetic analysis, donors in an Asian-associated ancestry cluster had fewer N-insertions in productive TCRs than the approximately 700-donor mean. Assigning TCR associations to individual alleles was difficult when HLA alleles, especially DR and DQ, strongly co-occurred. A further reported finding was that TCR beta sequences accurately predicted the HLA-A and HLA-B alleles for most subjects in the first cohort. A cluster of highly shared sequence variants was judged likely to be a technical artifact of the sequencing pipeline. Correlated functional status among segregating V segments might reflect linkage disequilibrium, but an unknown experimental factor could not be ruled out. In a later analysis, HLA-associated TCR beta chains were found to be more clonally expanded and to have lower generation probabilities than equally common non-associated chains. In vitro tests confirmed that a few of the cytomegalovirus-associated TCR beta chains recognize cytomegalovirus antigens. The classifier was reported to diagnose cytomegalovirus status with high specificity and sensitivity in both the original and validation cohorts. The only immune exposure information available for the cohort was CMV serostatus. According to a later analysis, most CMV-associated TCR beta chains appeared to be HLA-restricted, and the HLA associations seemed to be driven largely by CMV exposure. The cohort was sequenced for TCR beta chains only, and without alpha or paired-chain data the features that could be detected were limited. Broadly in line with IMGT annotations, most TCR beta V segments showed up in productive rearrangements about 87% or about 30% of the time in an earlier analysis of about 500 of the donors. The study listed 170 or so TCR beta chains as associated with cytomegalovirus. According to a later analysis, TCR association rates differed among HLA loci, with DRB1 alleles showing the most associated TCRs and HLA-C alleles showing the fewest. The authors suggested that the approach could potentially be extended to other disease states and immunological phenotypes. V-gene and J-gene trimming of TCR beta chains was associated with a missense DCLRE1C variant in a later genetic analysis, and the association was replicated in an independent cohort. Most TCR sequences were seen in very few donors, while some public TCRs were found in many individuals. The presence/absence analyses assumed that sequencing depth was roughly uniform across donors, and that assumption may not be true. Several of the top co-occurrence clusters appeared to be linked to parvovirus B19, influenza, CMV and Epstein-Barr virus, according to a later analysis. Because some donors lacked HLA typing at each locus, the association tests relied only on the typed subset. The earlier analysis of 587 of the donors excluded fewer than 20 rarely observed V segments, including chromosome 9 orphons, because counts were too low.

The cohort consisted of 650 to 850 healthy bone marrow donors. Cohort members were all nominally healthy when sampled, although unrecorded immune exposures were likely present. The donor tested CMV seropositive and was one of the 289 seropositive cohort members. A peripheral blood sample was provided by each donor, and peripheral blood mononuclear cells were used for TCR beta sequencing. The Qiagen DNeasy Blood Extraction Kit was used to extract genomic DNA from the blood cell samples. In regard to this clone: Its recognized antigen is unknown. No base qualities exist here, and no much larger clone lies one base off it.

The library came from the immunoSEQ multiplex PCR assay. For the multiplex PCR, a mixture combining 60 forward primers for TCR Vbeta segments and 13 reverse primers for TCR Jbeta segments was used. The CDR3 region of rearranged TCR beta genes was amplified from genomic DNA by a multiplex PCR assay. On the Illumina HiSeq System, the amplified TCR beta libraries were sequenced as 87-base-pair reads. The source study handled its data this way. A later analysis tallied around 87 million unique TCR beta chains across the 700 or so repertoires, and around 10 million of those chains were shared by two or more donors. A nearest-neighbor algorithm error-corrected the raw reads and collapsed the reads into unique sequences, merging closely related sequences to remove PCR and sequencing errors. V, D and J gene segments were assigned by aligning CDR3 sequences to IMGT reference sequences. For a sequence to be retained, a match of at least six nucleotides to both a V gene segment and a J gene segment was required. Rearrangements were classified as productive when the CDR3 lacked stop codons and remained in frame with V and J, and all other rearrangements were classified as non-productive. Following IMGT convention, CDR3 was defined as the stretch from the second conserved V-encoded cysteine up to the conserved J-encoded phenylalanine. Sequences without an unambiguous match to a single V gene segment were excluded from the earlier analysis of over 500 of the donors. An earlier analysis of 500 to 700 of the donors classified V segments as functional when productive rearrangements were above 56.7% and as segregating when the standard deviation between donors was above 5%. To diagnose cytomegalovirus status from the catalog of TCR beta chain sequences, a statistical classification framework was built. V and J gene assignment, in a later analysis, came from comparing TCR nucleotide sequences with IMGT/GENE-DB human TR gene sequences. In a later analysis, CDR3 sequences and most-parsimonious VDJ recombination scenarios were assigned using the TCRdist pipeline. In a later analysis, each TCR beta chain was defined by its CDR3 amino acid sequence together with its V-gene family, and reads without a unique V-gene family were excluded. To address suspected cross-contamination and a sequencing artifact, a later analysis removed some 620 highly shared, low-generation-probability nucleotide sequences. In a later analysis, a clonal expansion index for each public chain was calculated from normalized within-repertoire ranks of inferred template counts. Generation probabilities in a later analysis came from a VDJ recombination model fitted to out-of-frame rearrangements, and those results were checked against IGoR. A later analysis scored TCR-TCR, TCR-HLA and TCR-CMV co-occurrence with hypergeometric tests, applying a repertoire-size bias correction to TCR pairs. A later analysis estimated false discovery rates by permuting HLA or CMV assignments 20 times. In a later analysis, co-occurring TCRs were grouped with DBSCAN, and TCRdist sequence similarity was added when clustering was performed within HLA-allele-positive subsets. For co-occurrence clustering, repertoires with fewer than 30,000 or more than 120,000 public chains were excluded, along with several repertoires with anomalous nucleotide sharing. TCRdb mirrors the immuneACCESS table, restricted to in-frame sequences. Some clones are absent from its copies; in checked studies, under half trace to an unresolved V gene, and the reason for the others is unknown. V and J calls plus clone size are reproduced from that table; the DNA served to infer D and trimming. The sample yields approximately 69,000 clones; roughly 80% were counted once. The top ten clonotypes cover approximately 22% of the sample.

Sequencing used PBMCs. This receptor was taken from a woman in her thirties in good health and CMV-seropositive.

Here the CDR3 is given as CASRPRQKNGYTF. The nucleotides read TGTGCCAGCAGACCCCGACAGAAGAATGGCTACACCTTC. The rearranged chain carries TRBV6-5 and TRBJ1-2; TRBD1 is possibly the D segment (5 matching bases). Sequences MNHEY (CDR1) and SVGAGI (CDR2) are obtained from the germline V gene. Counted from cysteine to phenylalanine, this CDR3 has 13 amino acids. Only the CDR3 part of the read is kept: 39 bases, read in frame from the first base. V and J are truncated by 6 bases and 6 bases respectively, leaving an intervening sequence of 14 bases.